These 3 T cell receptor beta chains were sequenced from one sample in a study of blood T cell repertoires in COVID-19. This table comes from immunoSEQ multiplex PCR, and its TCRdb copy is limited to in-frame clones, with some not included. The table lists about 160,000 clones, 65% to 90% of them singletons. The sequencing input was peripheral blood. Receptors were obtained from a woman aged 40 to 49 with COVID-19, enrolled during active disease.

This chain uses TRBV5-1 with TRBJ1-1; D not resolved. The V and J ends lost 3 bases and 7 bases respectively, with 7 bases between them. Germline V gene lookup returns CDR1 SGHRS and CDR2 YFSETQ. The CDR3 sequence is 11 residues long. Here the CDR3 DNA reads TGCGCCAGCAGCTCGGGTGGTGAAGCTTTCTTT. It codes for CASSSGGEAFF.

This chain connects TRBV9 to TRBJ1-1, with D maybe TRBD1 (5 bases). The CDR3 contains 18 residues. The germline gives CDR1 SGDLS, CDR2 YYNGEE. V was clipped by 1 base and J by 9 bases, with 28 bases between them. The CDR3 region has the DNA TGTGCCAGCAGCGTACTGGACGCAGGGTTAGGATCCTACCCAAAAGCTTTCTTT. Protein product: CASSVLDAGLGSYPKAFF.

This clone was seen repeatedly, ten times or more. The V and J genes are TRBV5-4 and TRBJ1-2, with a weak D call TRBD1 (5 bases). Trimming removed 4 bases from V and 4 bases from J, with 14 bases in between. Germline-derived CDR1 and CDR2 are SGHNT and YYREEE (reference sequence). The CDR3 loop spans 14 amino acids. CDR3 sequence reads: CASSLQETRYGYTF. CDR3 DNA sequence: TGTGCCAGCAGCCTACAGGAGACCCGCTATGGCTACACCTTC.